This T cell receptor beta chain is drawn from a study of blood T cell repertoires in COVID-19. On the study more broadly: Material from acute and convalescent COVID-19 was sourced from the United States, Italy and Spain. Sample material is recorded as cDNA or gDNA derived from T cells, B-cell-depleted T cells, or PBMCs.

In the authors' methods: Amplification with reference gene primers provided the estimates of nucleated cell counts. Sequencing used immunoSEQ multiplex PCR; TCRdb keeps in-frame clones, though not all of them. V, J and clone size are taken as reported in that table, and D and trimming were inferred from the DNA itself. Of roughly 60,000 clones in the sample, approximately 85% were seen once. The V and J ends lost 0 bases and 6 bases, in that order; junction bases with no gene match: 7. The germline CDR1 and CDR2 sequences are SGHVT and SQSDAQ. The CDR3 loop spans 17 amino acids. The sample comprised peripheral blood. The sequence was collected from a human donor in a cohort sampled during active COVID-19. The gene calls are TRBV7-4 and TRBJ1-5; TRBD1 aligns across 11 bases. The chain's CDR3 is CASSLAPGQGVGQPQHF. The CDR3 region has the DNA TGTGCCAGCAGCTTAGCGCCGGGACAGGGGGTAGGTCAGCCCCAGCATTTT.